The TCR beta chain described here comes from a study of vaccination effects on CD4 cells after COVID-19. About the study: The cohort was immunized with two doses of either the BNT162b2 or mRNA-1273 vaccine.

Study outcomes and limitations: No early post-infection timepoints were available in the study, which also included few convalescent patients.

Trimming left V 3 bases short and J 8 bases short, with 16 bases between. The V gene's germline CDR1 is SEHNR and CDR2 FQNEAQ (reference sequence). This CDR3 comprises 14 residues. After expansion with viral peptide pools in the ViraFEST assay, antigen-specific CD4+ T cells were sequenced. At the end of roughly ten days of culture, CD4+ T cells were isolated. Testing of the vaccine recipients showed negative nucleocapsid antibodies and no prior SARS-CoV-2 infection. IL-2 medium was substituted for half the medium on days 3 and 7. A word on this clone: Antigen unknown.

The data were produced by immunoSEQ multiplex PCR, yet TCRdb's version contains in-frame clones alone and is incomplete. The top ten clones hold 20% to 25% of a sample with 30,000 to 45,000 clones, more than 60% of them seen once. The source material was CD4+ T cells from PBMCs cultured with SARS-CoV-2 spike peptides, sampled before COVID-19 vaccination. V usage is TRBV7-9 and J usage is TRBJ1-2, with a weak D call TRBD1 (5 bases). The TCR comes from a human donor who received a COVID-19 vaccine. The CDR3, as DNA: TGTGCCAGCAGCTTTCCGGGGGAGTCGGGAGGCTACACCTTC. It translates to CASSFPGESGGYTF.